This TCR beta chain was profiled in a study of blood T cell repertoires in COVID-19 (dated by TCRdb to 2020 to 2021). For context, the study as a whole: Samples from collaborators originated in the United States, Italy and Spain and spanned both the acute and convalescent phases of COVID-19. The prospective study material was composed of cDNA or gDNA derived from T cells, B-cell-depleted T cells, or PBMCs. The dataset comprised deeply sampled blood TCRbeta repertoires from subjects exposed to, actively infected with, or recovered from COVID-19. The repertoires were made available in a free public database intended to serve as a resource for research on the immune response to SARS-CoV-2. The samples were drawn from two sources: the first 160 participants of the ongoing ImmuneRACE study, and about 1,300 subjects contributed by 6 global collaborators. Nearly every sample came with metadata listing a de-identified subject ID, COVID-19 status, age in years and sex. Where available, HLA class I and class II types were obtained from metadata supplied by the sample provider rather than from assay-based typing. Broader findings and caveats from the paper: The quantity of clinical and demographic metadata differed by source and by participant and was supplied without curation.

In the case of this clone: No antigen is known for it. Per-nucleotide qualities are absent, and no much larger clonotype sits a single base away.

Here V drops 6 bases and J drops 5 bases, and the junction holds 11 bases not matched to any gene. Counted from cysteine to phenylalanine, this CDR3 has 16 amino acids. Kept here is only the CDR3 DNA, which spans 48 bases and is read in frame from base 1. The germline V gene encodes CDR1 MNHEY and CDR2 SVGEGT. TCRbeta CDR3 regions were amplified from genomic DNA by means of the immunoSEQ Assay, a bias-controlled multiplex PCR. Concerning the study's data processing: The number of nucleated cells in each sample was estimated from the amplification of reference gene primers within the assay. To quantify the absolute abundance of each unique TCRbeta CDR3 rearrangement, sequence reads were collapsed and filtered. Productive Simpson clonality was computed per sample as the square root of Simpson's diversity index over productive rearrangements. TCRdb carries this immuneACCESS record with in-frame sequences only. Its versions omit some clonotypes, under half of them owing to an unresolved V gene in the studies checked, with the rest unexplained. For V, J and clone size, that table is used; D and trimming come from the DNA. The sample includes about 100,000 clones, with roughly 92% observed a single time. 5% to 7% of the sample rests with the top ten.

Collaborating institutions collected whole blood in K2EDTA tubes following their own protocols. For TCRbeta analysis, collaborator samples were shipped as frozen whole blood, as isolated PBMCs, or as DNA extracted from either sample type. The sample was peripheral blood. The chain uses TRBV6-2 or TRBV6-3 and TRBJ2-5, with 11 junctional bases fitting TRBD2. This receptor was obtained from a man between 70 and 80 years old with acute or convalescent COVID-19. The DNA reads TGTGCCAGCAGCCCCCATACTAGCGGGAGAAGGGAGACCCAGTACTTC. Translated, this gives CASSPHTSGRRETQYF.